These T cell receptor beta chains were read from a single sample in a study of cytotoxic CD8 clonotypes in ibrutinib-treated CLL. Assay: immunoSEQ multiplex PCR; the TCRdb copy retains only in-frame clones and omits some. The sample includes just over 200,000 clones, around 70% of them seen just once. The specimen comprised PBMCs, sampled after 12 months of ibrutinib treatment. These receptor sequences come from a human donor with chronic lymphocytic leukemia. Each CDR3 is given without its conserved first and last residue. The order of the fields is CDR3 protein, V gene, J gene.

cdr3_aa: ASSLAGLSRQQYEQY
v_call: TRBV7-2
j_call: TRBJ2-7

cdr3_aa: ASSVYSGGFDEQF
v_call: TRBV9
j_call: TRBJ2-1

cdr3_aa: ASSQVGTSGDRSDTQY
v_call: TRBV4-2
j_call: TRBJ2-3

cdr3_aa: ASSYSRAEAF
v_call: TRBV6-5
j_call: TRBJ1-1

cdr3_aa: AWRETGPAPGNTIY
v_call: TRBV30
j_call: TRBJ1-3

cdr3_aa: ATKTGASPGETQY
v_call: TRBV5-1
j_call: TRBJ2-5

cdr3_aa: ASSPPGTITDTQY
v_call: TRBV18
j_call: TRBJ2-3

cdr3_aa: ASSASGSKSYEQY
v_call: TRBV6-1
j_call: TRBJ2-7

cdr3_aa: ASSVSWLRSTGANVLT
v_call: TRBV9
j_call: TRBJ2-6

cdr3_aa: ASSEPPGLAGVNEQF
v_call: TRBV25-1
j_call: TRBJ2-1

cdr3_aa: ASSDRPLGSPYGYT
v_call: TRBV7-8
j_call: TRBJ1-2

cdr3_aa: ASSTGEVRTEAF
v_call: TRBV5-1
j_call: TRBJ1-1

cdr3_aa: ATGPGLGSPLH
v_call: TRBV2
j_call: TRBJ1-6

cdr3_aa: SAGRGNPETQY
v_call: TRBV29-1
j_call: TRBJ2-5

cdr3_aa: ASSLSPGMNYGYT
v_call: TRBV7-3
j_call: TRBJ1-2

cdr3_aa: ASSLNPLEAF
v_call: TRBV7-9
j_call: TRBJ1-1

cdr3_aa: AWSVSYTGELF
v_call: TRBV30
j_call: TRBJ2-2

cdr3_aa: ASSFSNALEAF
v_call: TRBV5-1
j_call: TRBJ1-1

cdr3_aa: ASSPGKTDQPQH
v_call: TRBV18
j_call: TRBJ1-5

cdr3_aa: SVRPGASYEQY
v_call: TRBV29-1
j_call: TRBJ2-7

cdr3_aa: ASSQLLAESTDTQY
v_call: TRBV4-3
j_call: TRBJ2-3

cdr3_aa: SAPRGADTQY
v_call: TRBV29-1
j_call: TRBJ2-3

cdr3_aa: ASSSWGQGNQPQH
v_call: TRBV28
j_call: TRBJ1-5

cdr3_aa: ASSLAGVGQPQH
v_call: TRBV5-1
j_call: TRBJ1-5

cdr3_aa: ASRPGQGANEQF
v_call: TRBV28
j_call: TRBJ2-1

cdr3_aa: ASSKDIPGHRCNEAF
v_call: TRBV21-1
j_call: TRBJ1-1

cdr3_aa: ASSEETGLGYT
v_call: TRBV5-1
j_call: TRBJ1-2

cdr3_aa: ASRPRDNSYEQY
v_call: TRBV5-1
j_call: TRBJ2-7

cdr3_aa: CSRASTGTSLY
v_call: TRBV29-1
j_call: TRBJ2-5

cdr3_aa: ASSLGLAGGPGDTQY
v_call: TRBV5-1
j_call: TRBJ2-3

cdr3_aa: ASTSGFLNTEAF
v_call: TRBV6-5
j_call: TRBJ1-1

cdr3_aa: SSRVGNPNTEAF
v_call: TRBV29-1
j_call: TRBJ1-1

cdr3_aa: ASSSGGRGYT
v_call: TRBV7-9
j_call: TRBJ1-2

cdr3_aa: ASGPGHGPYEQY
v_call: TRBV12-5
j_call: TRBJ2-7

cdr3_aa: ASTGRNYNSPLH
v_call: TRBV25-1
j_call: TRBJ1-6

cdr3_aa: ASSEAHSGETQY
v_call: TRBV9
j_call: TRBJ2-5

cdr3_aa: ASSFDRGSNTEAF
v_call: TRBV27
j_call: TRBJ1-1

cdr3_aa: ASSFSTRYNEQF
v_call: TRBV7-9
j_call: TRBJ2-1

cdr3_aa: ASSLILEDTQY
v_call: TRBV7-3
j_call: TRBJ2-3

cdr3_aa: ASVHLPRTALNQPQH
v_call: TRBV5-8
j_call: TRBJ1-5

cdr3_aa: ASRPGSLYGYT
v_call: TRBV6-5
j_call: TRBJ1-2

cdr3_aa: AWSVGQAYGYT
v_call: TRBV30
j_call: TRBJ1-2

cdr3_aa: ASSLGTGENQPQH
v_call: TRBV7-2
j_call: TRBJ1-5

cdr3_aa: ASSLLGGGYEQY
v_call: TRBV7-2
j_call: TRBJ2-7

cdr3_aa: ASIPGQGARETF
v_call: TRBV6-5
j_call: TRBJ1-1

cdr3_aa: ASSLLGQGQTQAF
v_call: TRBV7-3
j_call: TRBJ1-1